Presented here are 11 T cell receptor beta chains from one specimen sequenced in a study of identical twins. From the 5' RACE reads, TCRdb called clonotypes with MiXCR, one entry per CDR3 protein. The sample yields 450,000 or so distinct CDR3 sequences, 13% to 15% seen once. The same data also contributed to another study, on yellow fever vaccine responses in identical twins.

Source material: CD4+ T cells sorted from blood. The receptors shown here come from a woman aged 18-29 years in good health.

This clonotype was seen more than once but under ten times. This chain uses TRBV20-1 with TRBJ1-5; D not resolved. V was pared by 1 base and J by 5 bases, with 9 bases between. Per the germline V gene, CDR1 is DFQATT and CDR2 is SNEGSKA (reference sequence). The CDR3 is 13 amino acids. In DNA, the CDR3 is TGCAGTGCTAGAGCCGGGTTGGATCAGCCCCAGCATTTT. This translates into CSARAGLDQPQHF.

Many counts were recorded for this clonotype. The chain uses TRBV28 and TRBJ2-7; 11 bases align to TRBD2. The germline CDR1 and CDR2 sequences are MDHEN and SYDVKM. The CDR3 consists of 15 residues. V lost 7 bases and J lost 8; bases outside the gene matches: 13. The CDR3 protein is CASNPRSSGRAQQYF. Written as DNA, the CDR3 is TGTGCCAGCAACCCCCGGAGTAGCGGGAGGGCCCAGCAGTACTTC.

The CDR3 nucleotides are TGCAGTGCGGGAAGAGGGGCTAGCGGGAGTCTCTCCTACGAGCAGTACTTC. Encoded protein: CSAGRGASGSLSYEQYF. The rearrangement uses TRBV20-1 and TRBJ2-7; 10 bases match TRBD2. Germline-derived CDR1 and CDR2 are DFQATT and SNEGSKA (reference sequence). The trim removed 6 bases at V and 0 bases at J, leaving 14 bases unmatched. The length of the CDR3 is 17 residues.

The chain employs TRBV10-3 and TRBJ2-3; 8 bases agree with TRBD2. The junction had 5 bases not matched to a gene; V was cut back by 3 bases and J by 3 bases. Germline assignment: CDR1 ENHRY and CDR2 SYGVKD. CDR3 length: 15 residues. The CDR3 coding sequence is TGTGCCATCAGTGAAAGTAGCGGGGTTACAGATACGCAGTATTTT. Residues: CAISESSGVTDTQYF.

This chain connects TRBV6-1 to TRBJ2-6; D may be TRBD1 (6 bases). Germline values: CDR1 MNHNS, CDR2 SASEGT. Trimming took off 4 bases at V and 0 bases at J, with 13 bases between the two ends. The CDR3 extends over 17 amino acids. As DNA, the CDR3 is TGTGCCAGCAGTGGAGGGGGTACCTTCTCTGGGGCCAACGTCCTGACTTTC. The encoded protein is CASSGGGTFSGANVLTF.

V gene TRBV11-2 combines with J gene TRBJ2-1; 7 bases map to TRBD2. V lost 5 bases, J lost 8 bases, and 6 bases stayed unmatched. The CDR3 covers 13 residues. Germline lookup yields CDR1 SGHAT and CDR2 FQNNGV. The CDR3 here is CASSQGLLDEQFF. CDR3 DNA: TGTGCCAGCAGCCAGGGACTATTAGATGAGCAGTTCTTC.

This clonotype was counted between two and nine times. The chain is built from TRBV18 and TRBJ2-3; 8 bases map to TRBD2. V trimming: 4 bases; J trimming: 4 bases; junction bases outside the gene matches: 7. The CDR3 is made up of 15 amino acids. CDR1 and CDR2 from the germline V gene are KGHSH and LQKENI. This CDR3 is CASSLKSGSADTQYF. The CDR3 DNA is TGTGCCAGCTCACTTAAGAGCGGGAGCGCAGATACGCAGTATTTT.

This chain connects TRBV7-6 to TRBJ2-2; D is possibly TRBD1 (6 bases). Germline values: CDR1 SGHVS, CDR2 FNYEAQ. This CDR3 comprises 15 residues. V lost 5 bases, J lost 1 base, and 11 bases lay in between. DNA of the CDR3: TGTGCCAGCAGCCAGCAGGGACAGAACACCGGGGAGCTGTTTTTT. As protein: CASSQQGQNTGELFF.

This clonotype came up a few times. This rearrangement joins TRBV28 to TRBJ2-1; TRBD2 matches 8 bases. Germline V gene lookup returns CDR1 MDHEN and CDR2 SYDVKM. With 7 bases clipped from V and 7 bases from J, the junction kept 15 bases outside the gene matches. CDR3 length: 16 residues. The CDR3 bases are TGTGCCAGCACCTATTATGCGATCGGGACTAGTAATGAGCAGTTCTTC. Translation: CASTYYAIGTSNEQFF.

The CDR3 is CASKTSGVNEQFF. CDR3 bases: TGCGCCAGCAAAACTAGCGGGGTTAATGAGCAGTTCTTC. The rearrangement uses TRBV5-1 and TRBJ2-1; 10 bases map to TRBD2. This CDR3 has 13 residues. CDR1 is SGHRS and CDR2 is YFSETQ in the germline V gene. After removal of 6 bases from V and 7 bases from J, the junction contained 4 bases not matched to a gene.

Ten or more counts support this clonotype. The rearrangement uses TRBV25-1 and TRBJ1-2; tentatively, D is TRBD1 (5 bases). This CDR3 contains 13 residues. The germline V gene has CDR1 MGHDK and CDR2 SYGVNS. Trimming removed 3 bases at V and 5 bases at J, with 10 bases between. DNA for the CDR3: TGTGCCAGCAGTGACCAGGGAAAATATGGCTACACCTTC. This sequence encodes CASSDQGKYGYTF.